This is a list of T cell receptor beta chains from one sample in a study of blood T cell repertoires in COVID-19. The data were produced by immunoSEQ multiplex PCR, yet TCRdb's version contains in-frame clones alone and is incomplete. The sample yields 200,000 to 250,000 clones, approximately 77% seen once. The sample was peripheral blood. The receptor set was obtained from a woman aged 80 or over with acute or convalescent COVID-19. CDR3s include the opening cysteine and the closing phenylalanine or tryptophan. D genes are given only for firm matches. The size field is filled for only some rows; it gives once, few, many or a size class.

>TRBD2|TRBV11-2|TRBJ2-7|NA
TGTGCCAGCAGCTTAGGACTAGCTACCTACGAGCAGTACTTC
CASSLGLATYEQYF
>TRBD1|TRBV4-2|TRBJ1-5|NA
TGTGCCAGCAGCCTCGGACATGCAGGGGGCGATCAGCCCCAGCATTTT
CASSLGHAGGDQPQHF
>TRBD2|TRBV2|TRBJ2-2|NA
TGTGCCAGCATGGGGGGGTGGTCCGGGGAGCTGTTTTTT
CASMGGWSGELFF
>NA|TRBV3-1/TRBV3-2|TRBJ1-3|NA
TGTGCCAGCAGCCATGGCAGCTCTGGAAACACCATATATTTT
CASSHGSSGNTIYF
>TRBD1|TRBV9|TRBJ2-3|NA
TGTGCCAGCAGCGTAGGGATGACAGGGGGCGCAGATACGCAGTATTTT
CASSVGMTGGADTQYF
>NA|TRBV6-5|TRBJ1-5|NA
TGTGCCAGCAGTTACTCGAGGGGGAGCAATCAGCCCCAGCATTTT
CASSYSRGSNQPQHF
>TRBD2|TRBV11-3|TRBJ2-6|NA
TGTGCCAGCAGCAGGCGGACTAGCGGCGATTCTGGGGCCAACGTCCTGACTTTC
CASSRRTSGDSGANVLTF
>TRBD1|TRBV29-1|TRBJ1-2|once
TGCAGCGTTGAGTCACAGGGGGCTTACGGCTACACCTTC
CSVESQGAYGYTF
>NA|TRBV3-1/TRBV3-2|TRBJ1-5|once
TGTGCCAGCAGCGAGGGTTTTGAGCCCCAGCATTTT
CASSEGFEPQHF
>NA|TRBV6-5|TRBJ1-4|NA
TGTGCCAGCAACAGGGAGGGAAGTAATGAAAAACTGTTTTTT
CASNREGSNEKLFF
>NA|TRBV12-3/TRBV12-4|TRBJ1-1|NA
TGTGCCAGCAGTCCCGGAGGGAACACTGAAGCTTTCTTT
CASSPGGNTEAFF
>TRBD1|TRBV11-3|TRBJ2-7|few
TGTGCCAGCAGCCCCGGGACAGGGCCCTACGAGCAGTACTTC
CASSPGTGPYEQYF
>NA|TRBV5-5|TRBJ1-3|NA
TGTGCCAGCAGCACGGGACACATTAATGGAAACACCATATATTTT
CASSTGHINGNTIYF
>NA|TRBV4-3|TRBJ2-5|NA
TGCGCCAGCAGCCAAGACCCTTTGGGCGGGGAGACCCAGTACTTC
CASSQDPLGGETQYF
>TRBD2|TRBV7-9|TRBJ2-3|NA
TGTGCCAGCAGCGTTAGGAGCGGGGGGTCCACAGATACGCAGTATTTT
CASSVRSGGSTDTQYF
>TRBD1|TRBV19|TRBJ1-1|NA
TGTGCCAGTAGTCTAGACAGGGTAGGGAACACTGAAGCTTTCTTT
CASSLDRVGNTEAFF
>TRBD2|TRBV5-1|TRBJ2-5|NA
TGCGCCAGCAGCTTGGCAAGCGGGGGGGCTCAGGAGACCCAGTACTTC
CASSLASGGAQETQYF
>NA|TRBV27|TRBJ2-7|few
TGTGCCAGCAGTCCAGACATTCCCAGGGAATACTCCTACGAGCAGTACTTC
CASSPDIPREYSYEQYF
>TRBD2|TRBV30|TRBJ2-5|NA
TGTGCCTGGAGTGCTTTCTCGGGGGGCCAAGAGACCCAGTACTTC
CAWSAFSGGQETQYF
>TRBD1|TRBV7-6|TRBJ2-1|NA
TGTGCCAGCAGCTTCGACAGGGGGATGTACAATGAGCAGTTCTTC
CASSFDRGMYNEQFF
>NA|TRBV3-1/TRBV3-2|TRBJ1-1|NA
TGTGCCAGCAGCCAACATACAGGGAGTATGGCTGAAGCTTTCTTT
CASSQHTGSMAEAFF
>NA|TRBV3-1/TRBV3-2|TRBJ1-2|NA
TGTGCCAGCAGCCAAGATACTGCGGGACTGGTTGGCTACACCTTC
CASSQDTAGLVGYTF
>TRBD1|TRBV19|TRBJ1-2|once
TGTGCCAGTAGCCCGGACAGGGCGTGGGATGGCTACACCTTC
CASSPDRAWDGYTF
>NA|TRBV7-5|TRBJ2-2|NA
TGTGCCAGAAGCTTAGAGCTAGCGGGGGGAAAGTTCACCGGGGAGCTGTTTTTT
CARSLELAGGKFTGELFF
>TRBD1|TRBV4-2|TRBJ1-2|NA
TGTGCCAGCAGCCAAGATCTCCGACCCCTAGGACAGGGGCTAGTTTATGGCTACACCTTC
CASSQDLRPLGQGLVYGYTF
>TRBD1|TRBV7-2|TRBJ1-1|once
TGTGCCAGCAGCTCCAACTCCCAGGGGGAGGCTTTCTTT
CASSSNSQGEAFF
>NA|TRBV5-1|TRBJ2-2|NA
TGCGCCAGCAGCCTCCAGGTGACCGGGGAGCTGTTTTTT
CASSLQVTGELFF
>NA|TRBV6-2/TRBV6-3|TRBJ1-2|NA
TGTGCCAGCAGTGACCGGGACAATTATGGCTACACCTTC
CASSDRDNYGYTF
>NA|TRBV24-1|TRBJ1-4|NA
TGTGCCACCAGTGACCCCGGGGAGGGGATAACTAATGAAAAACTGTTTTTT
CATSDPGEGITNEKLFF
>TRBD1|TRBV15|TRBJ1-2|NA
TGTGCCACCTCGTCCGGGACAGGTCCTTATGGCTACACCTTC
CATSSGTGPYGYTF
>NA|TRBV6-2/TRBV6-3|TRBJ1-1|once
TGTGCCAGCAGTGATCGGGGATCCTTCTCGAACACTGAAGCTTTCTTT
CASSDRGSFSNTEAFF
>TRBD1|TRBV6-5|TRBJ2-7|NA
TGTGCCAGCGGGCCGACAGGGAAAAGCTCCTACGAGCAGTACTTC
CASGPTGKSSYEQYF
>NA|TRBV6-6|TRBJ1-1|NA
TGTGCCAGCAGTTACGGAAGCGCTGAAGCTTTCTTT
CASSYGSAEAFF
>NA|TRBV19|TRBJ2-2|few
TGTGCCAGTAATTCCGGCACCGGGGAGCTGTTTTTT
CASNSGTGELFF
>TRBD2|TRBV25-1|TRBJ2-5|NA
TGTGCCAGCAGTGAACGGGGAGGGGAGACCCAGTACTTC
CASSERGGETQYF
>NA|TRBV12-3/TRBV12-4|TRBJ1-1|NA
TGTGCCAGCAGTTTGGCCCCCCTGACTGAAGCTTTCTTT
CASSLAPLTEAFF
>TRBD2|TRBV5-4|TRBJ2-2|NA
TGTGCCAGCAAGCGGGGGAAAAACGGGGAGCTGTTTTTT
CASKRGKNGELFF
>NA|TRBV29-1|TRBJ1-4|NA
TGCAGCGTTGAAGGAACAGGAGCAACTAATGAAAAACTGTTTTTT
CSVEGTGATNEKLFF
>NA|TRBV21-1|TRBJ2-4|NA
TGTGCCAGCAGCAAAGTTCGCGGCAGTTTTCCGCTGGGTGTTAGGAACATTCAGTACTTC
CASSKVRGSFPLGVRNIQYF
>TRBD1|TRBV6-5|TRBJ1-2|NA
TGTGCCAGCGGCCAACCCCAGGGGGGTAATGGCTACACCTTC
CASGQPQGGNGYTF
>NA|TRBV9|TRBJ1-2|NA
TGTGCCAGCAGCGTTAGTCCCGAGACAGTGTATGGCTACACCTTC
CASSVSPETVYGYTF
>NA|TRBV7-2|TRBJ1-2|NA
TGTGCCAGCAGCTTGGGGGGGCAGCCCTATGGCTACACCTTC
CASSLGGQPYGYTF
>TRBD1|TRBV5-1|TRBJ2-2|NA
TGCGCCAGCAGCCTTGGGGGCAGGGGGCATACCGGGGAGCTGTTTTTT
CASSLGGRGHTGELFF
>NA|TRBV6-2/TRBV6-3|TRBJ1-1|NA
TGTGCCAGCAGCCCCCTGGAGCCGAACACTGAAGCTTTCTTT
CASSPLEPNTEAFF